The rows below give T cell receptor beta chains drawn from one sample of a study of blood T cell repertoires in COVID-19. Clones were sequenced by immunoSEQ multiplex PCR, and TCRdb holds only the in-frame ones, with some missing. This table has 150,000 to 200,000 clones, roughly three quarters appearing once. Sequencing used peripheral blood. The receptors stem from a woman aged 50 to 60 with active or convalescent COVID-19. CDR3s include the opening cysteine and the closing phenylalanine or tryptophan. The order of the fields is D gene, V gene, clone size, J gene, CDR3 protein, CDR3 DNA. A D gene is named only where the DNA matches it firmly. The size field is filled for only some rows; it gives once, few, many or a size class.

D gene: NA
V gene: TRBV3-1/TRBV3-2
clone size: NA
J gene: TRBJ2-7
CDR3 protein: CASSRFRVGEQYF
CDR3 DNA: TGTGCCAGCAGCCGATTCAGGGTCGGCGAGCAGTACTTC

D gene: TRBD1
V gene: TRBV6-5
clone size: NA
J gene: TRBJ1-5
CDR3 protein: CASSYSGTGGDQPQHF
CDR3 DNA: TGTGCCAGCAGTTACTCAGGGACAGGGGGCGATCAGCCCCAGCATTTT

D gene: TRBD1
V gene: TRBV5-1
clone size: few
J gene: TRBJ2-6
CDR3 protein: CASSRAGTGSSGANVLTF
CDR3 DNA: TGCGCCAGCAGCCGAGCCGGGACAGGGAGCTCTGGGGCCAACGTCCTGACTTTC

D gene: NA
V gene: TRBV3-1/TRBV3-2
clone size: few
J gene: TRBJ1-2
CDR3 protein: CASSQNRESGYTF
CDR3 DNA: TGTGCCAGCAGCCAGAACAGGGAGAGCGGCTACACCTTC

D gene: NA
V gene: TRBV5-1
clone size: NA
J gene: TRBJ2-7
CDR3 protein: CASSLTTGTYEQYF
CDR3 DNA: TGCGCCAGCAGCTTGACAACCGGGACCTACGAGCAGTACTTC

D gene: NA
V gene: TRBV6-5
clone size: NA
J gene: TRBJ2-7
CDR3 protein: CASTDTVGGQYF
CDR3 DNA: TGTGCCAGCACCGATACCGTAGGGGGGCAGTACTTC

D gene: NA
V gene: TRBV11-3
clone size: NA
J gene: TRBJ2-2
CDR3 protein: CASSPSTANTGELFF
CDR3 DNA: TGTGCCAGCAGCCCCTCGACAGCGAACACCGGGGAGCTGTTTTTT

D gene: NA
V gene: TRBV24-1
clone size: NA
J gene: TRBJ2-7
CDR3 protein: CATSDAGSPHEQYF
CDR3 DNA: TGTGCCACCAGTGATGCAGGATCCCCCCACGAGCAGTACTTC

D gene: NA
V gene: TRBV19
clone size: once
J gene: TRBJ2-2
CDR3 protein: CASSIPWRTANTGELFF
CDR3 DNA: TGTGCCAGTAGTATCCCCTGGAGAACCGCGAACACCGGGGAGCTGTTTTTT

D gene: TRBD2
V gene: TRBV7-9
clone size: many
J gene: TRBJ2-1
CDR3 protein: CASTNRLAGSNEQFF
CDR3 DNA: TGTGCCAGCACCAATAGACTAGCGGGGTCCAATGAGCAGTTCTTC

D gene: NA
V gene: TRBV7-9
clone size: NA
J gene: TRBJ1-1
CDR3 protein: CASSSSLRTVLDTEAFF
CDR3 DNA: TGTGCCAGCAGCTCATCATTGCGGACAGTTTTGGATACTGAAGCTTTCTTT

D gene: TRBD1
V gene: TRBV7-2
clone size: once
J gene: TRBJ1-1
CDR3 protein: CASSLRDRGRDTEAFF
CDR3 DNA: TGTGCCAGCAGCCTCCGGGACAGGGGAAGAGACACTGAAGCTTTCTTT

D gene: NA
V gene: TRBV10-2
clone size: medium-sized
J gene: TRBJ2-7
CDR3 protein: CASSLRSAEQYF
CDR3 DNA: TGCGCCAGTAGCCTCCGAAGTGCCGAGCAGTACTTC

D gene: TRBD2
V gene: TRBV6-5
clone size: NA
J gene: TRBJ2-7
CDR3 protein: CASSGLVREQYF
CDR3 DNA: TGTGCCAGTTCCGGACTAGTCCGCGAGCAGTACTTC

D gene: NA
V gene: TRBV5-8
clone size: NA
J gene: TRBJ1-5
CDR3 protein: CASSLQFAGGAGQPQHF
CDR3 DNA: TGTGCCAGCAGCTTGCAATTCGCGGGGGGGGCAGGTCAGCCCCAGCATTTT

D gene: TRBD1
V gene: TRBV19
clone size: NA
J gene: TRBJ2-3
CDR3 protein: CASSIRQGANTDTQYF
CDR3 DNA: TGTGCCAGTAGTATCAGACAGGGGGCGAACACAGATACGCAGTATTTT

D gene: TRBD1
V gene: TRBV5-5
clone size: NA
J gene: TRBJ1-2
CDR3 protein: CASSFMIGQGAWGYTF
CDR3 DNA: TGTGCCAGCAGCTTTATGATCGGACAGGGGGCTTGGGGCTACACCTTC

D gene: TRBD2
V gene: TRBV15
clone size: NA
J gene: TRBJ2-7
CDR3 protein: CATSPGTTSYEQYF
CDR3 DNA: TGTGCCACCAGCCCCGGGACTACATCCTACGAGCAGTACTTC

D gene: NA
V gene: TRBV6-5
clone size: NA
J gene: TRBJ1-5
CDR3 protein: CASSYSREYQPQHF
CDR3 DNA: TGTGCCAGCAGTTACTCGAGAGAGTATCAGCCCCAGCATTTT

D gene: TRBD2
V gene: TRBV5-4
clone size: NA
J gene: TRBJ2-1
CDR3 protein: CASTQGTSGRNEQFF
CDR3 DNA: TGTGCCAGCACCCAGGGGACTAGCGGGAGAAATGAGCAGTTCTTC

D gene: NA
V gene: TRBV4-3
clone size: NA
J gene: TRBJ1-6
CDR3 protein: CASSETINSPLHF
CDR3 DNA: TGCGCCAGCAGCGAGACAATTAATTCACCCCTCCACTTT

D gene: TRBD1
V gene: TRBV30
clone size: NA
J gene: TRBJ2-5
CDR3 protein: CAWSMGTEGETQYF
CDR3 DNA: TGTGCCTGGAGTATGGGGACAGAAGGAGAGACCCAGTACTTC

D gene: TRBD1
V gene: TRBV6-2/TRBV6-3
clone size: NA
J gene: TRBJ1-6
CDR3 protein: CASSYSGQFNSPLHF
CDR3 DNA: TGTGCCAGCAGTTACTCGGGACAGTTTAATTCACCCCTCCACTTT

D gene: TRBD1
V gene: TRBV2
clone size: few
J gene: TRBJ1-5
CDR3 protein: CASRGQVTQPQHF
CDR3 DNA: TGTGCCAGCAGGGGACAGGTTACTCAGCCCCAGCATTTT

D gene: TRBD2
V gene: TRBV15
clone size: NA
J gene: TRBJ2-7
CDR3 protein: CATSRGIAGDPSYEQYF
CDR3 DNA: TGTGCCACCAGCAGAGGAATAGCGGGAGACCCCTCCTACGAGCAGTACTTC

D gene: NA
V gene: TRBV30
clone size: NA
J gene: TRBJ2-7
CDR3 protein: CAWSVKGGPTYEQYF
CDR3 DNA: TGTGCCTGGAGTGTAAAGGGAGGACCCACCTACGAGCAGTACTTC

D gene: TRBD1
V gene: TRBV25-1
clone size: many
J gene: TRBJ1-2
CDR3 protein: CASSVAGGGGYTF
CDR3 DNA: TGTGCCAGCAGTGTCGCAGGGGGAGGTGGCTACACCTTC

D gene: NA
V gene: TRBV4-3
clone size: NA
J gene: TRBJ1-2
CDR3 protein: CASSQQTVRPSGYTF
CDR3 DNA: TGCGCCAGCAGCCAGCAGACAGTCCGTCCCAGTGGCTACACCTTC

D gene: TRBD2
V gene: TRBV7-2
clone size: NA
J gene: TRBJ2-1
CDR3 protein: CASSSLAGDPGEQFF
CDR3 DNA: TGTGCCAGCAGCTCCCTGGCGGGAGATCCGGGTGAGCAGTTCTTC

D gene: NA
V gene: TRBV5-1
clone size: few
J gene: TRBJ2-7
CDR3 protein: CASSLGDLYYEQYF
CDR3 DNA: TGCGCCAGCAGCTTAGGGGACTTGTACTACGAGCAGTACTTC

D gene: TRBD2
V gene: TRBV24-1
clone size: NA
J gene: TRBJ2-5
CDR3 protein: CATSDFGLAGDQETQYF
CDR3 DNA: TGTGCCACCAGTGATTTCGGACTAGCGGGGGACCAAGAGACCCAGTACTTC

D gene: NA
V gene: TRBV5-5
clone size: NA
J gene: TRBJ1-5
CDR3 protein: CASSSGVRGVGQPQHF
CDR3 DNA: TGTGCCAGCAGCTCGGGGGTTCGGGGGGTCGGGCAGCCCCAGCATTTT

D gene: TRBD1
V gene: TRBV6-2/TRBV6-3
clone size: NA
J gene: TRBJ2-5
CDR3 protein: CASSLGTGGGQETQYF
CDR3 DNA: TGTGCCAGCAGTTTAGGGACAGGGGGAGGGCAAGAGACCCAGTACTTC

D gene: TRBD1
V gene: TRBV3-1/TRBV3-2
clone size: NA
J gene: TRBJ2-7
CDR3 protein: CASSLGQYEQYF
CDR3 DNA: TGTGCCAGCAGCTTGGGACAGTACGAGCAGTACTTC

D gene: NA
V gene: TRBV7-8
clone size: NA
J gene: TRBJ1-2
CDR3 protein: CASSFLPPQGLHGYTF
CDR3 DNA: TGTGCCAGCAGCTTTTTGCCCCCCCAGGGACTCCATGGCTACACCTTC

D gene: TRBD1
V gene: TRBV29-1
clone size: NA
J gene: TRBJ1-4
CDR3 protein: CSAGDRGRRGKLFF
CDR3 DNA: TGCAGCGCCGGGGACAGGGGGCGAAGGGGGAAACTGTTTTTT

D gene: NA
V gene: TRBV28
clone size: NA
J gene: TRBJ2-6
CDR3 protein: CASSFWATGANVLTF
CDR3 DNA: TGTGCCAGCAGTTTTTGGGCGACTGGGGCCAACGTCCTGACTTTC

D gene: TRBD2
V gene: TRBV3-1/TRBV3-2
clone size: once
J gene: TRBJ2-7
CDR3 protein: CASSPGLAGSYEQYF
CDR3 DNA: TGTGCCAGCAGCCCGGGACTAGCGGGGTCCTACGAGCAGTACTTC

D gene: NA
V gene: TRBV19
clone size: NA
J gene: TRBJ2-1
CDR3 protein: CASTVGVSSYNEQFF
CDR3 DNA: TGTGCCAGTACCGTAGGGGTCAGCTCCTACAATGAGCAGTTCTTC

D gene: TRBD2
V gene: TRBV6-5
clone size: NA
J gene: TRBJ2-3
CDR3 protein: CASRGLAGRTDTQYF
CDR3 DNA: TGTGCCAGCAGGGGGCTAGCGGGACGCACAGATACGCAGTATTTT

D gene: TRBD2
V gene: TRBV18
clone size: NA
J gene: TRBJ2-7
CDR3 protein: CASSPPQGGGAYEQYF
CDR3 DNA: TGTGCCAGCTCTCCTCCACAAGGCGGGGGGGCCTACGAGCAGTACTTC

D gene: TRBD1
V gene: TRBV4-3
clone size: NA
J gene: TRBJ2-3
CDR3 protein: CASSQDFNRGGTDTQYF
CDR3 DNA: TGCGCCAGCAGCCAAGACTTCAACAGGGGAGGCACAGATACGCAGTATTTT

D gene: TRBD2
V gene: TRBV7-2
clone size: NA
J gene: TRBJ2-3
CDR3 protein: CASRPRAGVTDTQYF
CDR3 DNA: TGTGCCAGCAGACCCCGAGCGGGGGTGACAGATACGCAGTATTTT

D gene: TRBD2
V gene: TRBV28
clone size: NA
J gene: TRBJ2-1
CDR3 protein: CASSTVAGGYNEQFF
CDR3 DNA: TGTGCCAGCAGCACGGTAGCGGGAGGGTACAATGAGCAGTTCTTC

D gene: TRBD2
V gene: TRBV7-6
clone size: few
J gene: TRBJ2-3
CDR3 protein: CASSQGLAAGTDTQYF
CDR3 DNA: TGTGCCAGCAGCCAGGGACTAGCTGCGGGGACAGATACGCAGTATTTT

D gene: NA
V gene: TRBV19
clone size: NA
J gene: TRBJ1-1
CDR3 protein: CASSQLGQGSTEAFF
CDR3 DNA: TGTGCCAGTAGCCAACTCGGCCAGGGGAGCACTGAAGCTTTCTTT

D gene: TRBD1
V gene: TRBV6-5
clone size: NA
J gene: TRBJ2-3
CDR3 protein: CASSLGQGVNTQYF
CDR3 DNA: TGTGCCAGCAGTCTGGGACAGGGGGTAAATACGCAGTATTTT